These 12 T cell receptor beta chains were sequenced from one sample in a study of monozygotic twins with cystic fibrosis. Repertoires were generated with immunoSEQ multiplex PCR, while TCRdb's copy carries only in-frame clones and drops some. In the table there are 30,000 to 35,000 clones, 66% of which are singletons. What was sequenced was blood. The receptors stem from a girl aged 10 to 17 with cystic fibrosis.

This clone was seen only once. V gene TRBV4-1 combines with J gene TRBJ2-7, with 9 bases fitting TRBD1. The CDR3 is made up of 16 amino acids. V was clipped by 0 bases and J by 1 base; unmatched bases: 4. The germline V gene has CDR1 MGHRA and CDR2 YSYEKL. The CDR3 sequence: CASSQEDRGSSYEQYF. The CDR3 DNA reads TGCGCCAGCAGCCAAGAGGACAGGGGATCGTCCTACGAGCAGTACTTC.

The rearrangement joins TRBV7-9 to TRBJ2-5; a possible D gene is TRBD2 (5 bases). V lost 0 bases and J 5 bases, leaving 22 bases between the germline ends. This CDR3 is 18 amino acids long. CDR1 is SEHNR and CDR2 is FQNEAQ in the germline V gene (reference sequence). Written as DNA, the CDR3 is TGTGCCAGCAGCTTAGCGAGAGGTCTAGCACCGAACGGGGAGACCCAGTACTTC. Its protein product is CASSLARGLAPNGETQYF.

This clone came up a few times. This chain links TRBV5-5 with TRBJ2-1; 8 bases agree with TRBD1. Germline V lookup: CDR1 SGHKS, CDR2 YYEKEE (reference sequence). The CDR3 sequence is 16 residues long. The V segment lost 1 base and the J segment 4 bases; nucleotides outside the gene matches: 7. CDR3 residues: CASSLRGQGPYNEQFF. The CDR3 DNA reads as TGTGCCAGCAGCTTGCGCGGACAGGGCCCTTACAATGAGCAGTTCTTC.

This clone appeared a few times. J is TRBJ1-1 and V is TRBV14; D call uncertain. The CDR3 has 16 residues. V shed 2 bases and J shed 5 bases, with 18 bases lying between them. Germline V gives CDR1 SGHDN, CDR2 FVKESK. The CDR3 loop is CASSQFSGLVMTEAFF. In DNA form, the CDR3 reads TGTGCCAGCAGCCAATTCAGTGGGCTAGTAATGACTGAAGCTTTCTTT.

The chain has TRBV9 and TRBJ2-7, with TRBD2 identical over 9 bases. From germline, CDR1 is SGDLS and CDR2 YYNGEE. This CDR3 is built from 16 residues. The J segment lost 5 bases and the V segment lost 0 bases, leaving 9 bases of the junction unmatched. The CDR3 sequence is CASSVAREGQFHEQYF. CDR3 in DNA: TGTGCCAGCAGCGTAGCGCGGGAGGGCCAGTTCCACGAGCAGTACTTC.

V and J are TRBV4-3 and TRBJ2-6; D possibly corresponds to TRBD1 (6 bases). The CDR3 is 15 residues long. V was cut by 5 bases and J by 2 bases, with 10 bases left in between. CDR1 and CDR2 from the germline V gene are LGHNA and YSLEER. CDR3 nucleotide sequence: TGCGCCAGCAGCACAGGGTTCCCTGGGGCCAACGTCCTGACTTTC. Translation gives CASSTGFPGANVLTF.

In its sample, this clone was seen a few times. The CDR3 sequence: CSARAKGPAFF. DNA for the CDR3: TGCAGTGCTAGAGCCAAGGGTCCAGCTTTCTTT. V is TRBV20-1 and J is TRBJ1-1, with no clear D. Trimming removed 1 base at V and 10 bases at J, with 10 bases between. Germline-derived CDR1 and CDR2 are DFQATT and SNEGSKA (reference sequence). The CDR3 contains 11 residues.

This clone showed up just once. V is TRBV7-2 and J is TRBJ2-1; D is uncertain. V shed 0 bases and J shed 4 bases, with 7 bases lying between them. The CDR3 is 14 residues long. Germline V gene lookup returns CDR1 SGHTA and CDR2 FQGNSA. CDR3 coding DNA: TGTGCCAGCAGCTTAGCGGGTACTTACAATGAGCAGTTCTTC. It specifies CASSLAGTYNEQFF.

The CDR3 here is CASSINRGRETQYF. CDR3 nucleotide sequence: TGTGCCAGTAGTATAAACAGGGGACGGGAGACCCAGTACTTC. The chain carries TRBV19 and TRBJ2-5, with TRBD1 matching 7 bases. The CDR3 is 14 residues long. Germline CDR1 reads LNHDA; CDR2 reads SQIVND (reference sequence). With 2 bases clipped from V and 5 bases from J, the junction kept 5 bases outside the gene matches.

The rearrangement uses TRBV9 and TRBJ2-7, with 9 bases lining up with TRBD2. J was trimmed by 0 bases and V by 0 bases; bases with no gene match: 4. This CDR3 has 16 amino acids. Looked up from germline, CDR1 is SGDLS and CDR2 is YYNGEE. CDR3: CASSVGPSGTSYEQYF. In DNA form, the CDR3 reads TGTGCCAGCAGCGTAGGCCCTAGCGGGACCTCCTACGAGCAGTACTTC.

The V gene is TRBV15, the J gene TRBJ1-3, with a weak D call TRBD1 (5 bases). Germline CDR1 and CDR2: LNHNV and YYDKDF (reference sequence). Deletions cut 0 bases from V and 2 bases from J, with 11 bases between. The CDR3 is 16 amino acids. CDR3 bases: TGTGCCACCAGCAGAGAGTCAGGGAAGGCTGGAAACACCATATATTTT. It specifies CATSRESGKAGNTIYF.

The chain carries TRBV19 and TRBJ1-4; 10 nucleotides align to TRBD1. V lost 7 bases to trimming and J lost 8 bases; unmatched junction nucleotides: 10. Germline CDR1 and CDR2: LNHDA and SQIVND (reference sequence). The CDR3 is 15 amino acids. CDR3 in amino acids: CASIRGQGLGEKLFF. In DNA, the CDR3 is TGTGCCAGTATACGGGGACAGGGGTTAGGGGAAAAACTGTTTTTT.